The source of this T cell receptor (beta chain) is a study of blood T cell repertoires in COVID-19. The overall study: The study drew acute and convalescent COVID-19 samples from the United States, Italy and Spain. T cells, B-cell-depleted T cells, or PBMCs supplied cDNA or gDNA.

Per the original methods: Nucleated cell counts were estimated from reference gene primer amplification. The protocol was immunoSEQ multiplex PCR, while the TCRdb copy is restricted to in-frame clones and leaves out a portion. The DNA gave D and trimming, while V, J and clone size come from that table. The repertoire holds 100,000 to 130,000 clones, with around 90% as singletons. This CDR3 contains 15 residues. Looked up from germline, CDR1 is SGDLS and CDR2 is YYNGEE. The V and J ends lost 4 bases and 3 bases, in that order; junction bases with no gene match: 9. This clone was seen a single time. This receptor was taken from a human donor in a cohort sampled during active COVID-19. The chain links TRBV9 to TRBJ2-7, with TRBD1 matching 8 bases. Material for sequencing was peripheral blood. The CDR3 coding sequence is TGTGCCAGCAGCCCCCCCAGGGGGCACCACTACGAGCAGTACTTC. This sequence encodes CASSPPRGHHYEQYF.